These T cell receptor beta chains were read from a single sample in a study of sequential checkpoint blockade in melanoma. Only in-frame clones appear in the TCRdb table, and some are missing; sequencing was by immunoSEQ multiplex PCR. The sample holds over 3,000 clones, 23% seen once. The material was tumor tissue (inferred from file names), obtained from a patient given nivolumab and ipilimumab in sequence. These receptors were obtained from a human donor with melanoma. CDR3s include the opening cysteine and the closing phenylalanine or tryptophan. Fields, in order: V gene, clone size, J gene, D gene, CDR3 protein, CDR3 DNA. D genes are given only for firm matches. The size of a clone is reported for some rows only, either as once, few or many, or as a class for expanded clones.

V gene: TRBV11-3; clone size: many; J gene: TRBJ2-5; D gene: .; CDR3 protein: CASSQPGGGETQYF; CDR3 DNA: TGTGCCAGCAGCCAGCCCGGGGGCGGGGAGACCCAGTACTTC
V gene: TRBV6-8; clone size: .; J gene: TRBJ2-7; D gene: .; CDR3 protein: CASINRGSSYEQYF; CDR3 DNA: TGTGCCAGCATCAACCGGGGCTCCTCCTACGAGCAGTACTTC
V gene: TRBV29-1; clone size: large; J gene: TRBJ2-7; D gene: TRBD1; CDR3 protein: CSVAGTGTSYEQYF; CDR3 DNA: TGCAGCGTTGCTGGGACAGGGACTTCCTACGAGCAGTACTTC
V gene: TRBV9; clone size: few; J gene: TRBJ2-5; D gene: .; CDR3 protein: CASSVGGMGETQYF; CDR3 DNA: TGTGCCAGCAGCGTAGGCGGGATGGGAGAGACCCAGTACTTC
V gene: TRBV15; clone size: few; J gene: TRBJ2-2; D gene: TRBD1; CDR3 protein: CATSREQGADTGELFF; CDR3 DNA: TGTGCCACCAGCAGAGAGCAGGGGGCGGACACCGGGGAGCTGTTTTTT
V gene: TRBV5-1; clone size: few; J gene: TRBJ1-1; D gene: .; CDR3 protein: CASSLDSLGGTEAFF; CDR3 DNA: TGCGCCAGCAGCTTGGATTCGTTGGGGGGCACTGAAGCTTTCTTT
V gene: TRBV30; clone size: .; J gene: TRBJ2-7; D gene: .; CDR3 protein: CAWSVGLTATGEQYF; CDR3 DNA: TGTGCCTGGAGTGTTGGGTTAACTGCTACGGGTGAGCAGTACTTC
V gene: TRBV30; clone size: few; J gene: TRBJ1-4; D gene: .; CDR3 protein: CAWRARQSEKLFF; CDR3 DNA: TGTGCCTGGAGAGCCAGACAGAGTGAAAAACTGTTTTTT
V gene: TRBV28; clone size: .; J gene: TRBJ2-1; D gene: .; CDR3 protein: CASSLWRDNEQFF; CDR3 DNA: TGTGCCAGCAGTTTGTGGAGGGACAATGAGCAGTTCTTC
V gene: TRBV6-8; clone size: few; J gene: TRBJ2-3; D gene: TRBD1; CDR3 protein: CASSGTGWDTQYF; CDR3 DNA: TGTGCCAGCAGCGGGACAGGGTGGGATACGCAGTATTTT
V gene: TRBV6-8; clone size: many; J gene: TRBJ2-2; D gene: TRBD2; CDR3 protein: CASSYSPSGDTGELFF; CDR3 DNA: TGTGCCAGCAGTTACTCTCCGAGCGGGGACACCGGGGAGCTGTTTTTT
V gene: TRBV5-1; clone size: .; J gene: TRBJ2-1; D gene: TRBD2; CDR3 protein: CASSLLAGTSGSNEQFF; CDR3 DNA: TGCGCCAGCAGCTTGCTAGCCGGGACTAGCGGGTCCAATGAGCAGTTCTTC
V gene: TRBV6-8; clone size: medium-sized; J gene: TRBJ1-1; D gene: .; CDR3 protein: CASSYELGRMNTEAFF; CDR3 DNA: TGTGCCAGCAGTTACGAATTGGGTAGGATGAACACTGAAGCTTTCTTT
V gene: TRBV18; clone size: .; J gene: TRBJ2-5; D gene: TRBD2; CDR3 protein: CASSPKREGQETQYF; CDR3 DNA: TGTGCCAGCTCTCCCAAGCGGGAGGGCCAAGAGACCCAGTACTTC
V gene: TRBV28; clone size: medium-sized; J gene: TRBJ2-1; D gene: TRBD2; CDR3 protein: CASSLHLGGGTKYNEQFF; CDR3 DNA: TGTGCCAGCAGTTTACACCTGGGTGGGGGGACTAAATACAATGAGCAGTTCTTC
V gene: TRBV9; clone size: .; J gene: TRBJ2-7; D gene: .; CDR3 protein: CASSVGVLPSNF; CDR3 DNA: TGTGCCAGCAGTGTAGGGGTTTTGCCATCGAACTTC
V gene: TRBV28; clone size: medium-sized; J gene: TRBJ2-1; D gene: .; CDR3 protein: CASSYSSSYNEQFF; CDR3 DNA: TGTGCCAGCAGTTACTCGAGCTCCTACAATGAGCAGTTCTTC
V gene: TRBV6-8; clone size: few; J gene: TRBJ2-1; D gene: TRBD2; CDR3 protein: CASSYGTSGSGEFF; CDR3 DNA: TGTGCCAGCAGTTACGGGACTAGCGGGAGTGGTGAGTTCTTC